A selection of T cell receptor beta chains follows, all from one sample in a study of CD8 T cells in ankylosing spondylitis. TCRdb processed the 5' RACE reads anew with MiXCR; each CDR3 protein has one entry. The sample includes a few hundred thousand distinct CDR3 sequences, over 9.5% of them seen just once. Input material: blood, either unsorted or a sorted T cell fraction (not recorded which). The receptor set was obtained from a male donor with ankylosing spondylitis. Both conserved end residues are part of each CDR3. The D gene is left open where the match is weak. A row's size may be missing; if present it is once, few, many or a size class.

v_call	clone_size	d_call	j_call	cdr3_nt	cdr3_aa
TRBV7-8	few	.	TRBJ2-2	TGTGCCAGCAGCCTACATCGACTACGCGCGAACACCGGGGAGCTGTTTTTT	CASSLHRLRANTGELFF
TRBV3-1	few	TRBD1	TRBJ1-2	TGTGCCAGCAGCTACGACAGGGAGACCTATGGCTACACCTTC	CASSYDRETYGYTF
TRBV7-2	few	.	TRBJ2-2	TGTGCCAGCAGCTCCTTAGGGGGATTCCCCACCGGGGAGCTGTTTTTT	CASSSLGGFPTGELFF
TRBV27	few	TRBD1	TRBJ1-5	TGTGCCAGCGGACCGGAGGGGGCGGTTAACCAGCCCCAGCATTTT	CASGPEGAVNQPQHF
TRBV21-1	few	.	TRBJ2-1	TGTGCCAGCAGCAAATGGAGGGGCCAGGAGCCCCACTCCTACAATGAGCAGTTCTTC	CASSKWRGQEPHSYNEQFF
TRBV12-3/TRBV12-4	many	TRBD2	TRBJ2-1	TGTGCCAGCAGTCTTAGAGGGTCCGGGAGGGCCGCTGATGAGCAGTTCTTC	CASSLRGSGRAADEQFF
TRBV3-1	few	.	TRBJ2-7	TGTGCCAGCAGCCAGCTGGGAGAGGTGTACTTC	CASSQLGEVYF
TRBV12-3/TRBV12-4	.	.	TRBJ2-1	TGTGCCAGCAGTTTTCGTGGGAGTGGAGGGACTGGGCAGTTCTTC	CASSFRGSGGTGQFF
TRBV7-2	many	.	TRBJ2-6	TGTGCCAGCAGCTTGGAAGGATTTACTGGGGCCAACGTCCTGACTTTC	CASSLEGFTGANVLTF
TRBV20-1	many	TRBD2	TRBJ2-2	TGCAGTGCTAGCGGGACTAGCGGAAACACCGGGGAGCTGTTTTTT	CSASGTSGNTGELFF
TRBV7-9	few	TRBD2	TRBJ2-5	TGTGCCAGCAGCCGTGGGACTACAGAGACCCAGTACTTC	CASSRGTTETQYF
TRBV11-2	.	.	TRBJ2-2	TGTGCCAGCAGCTTATTGCTCGGGTGGGATGGCGTCGGGGAGCTGTTTTTT	CASSLLLGWDGVGELFF
TRBV27	few	TRBD2	TRBJ2-2	TGTGCCAGCAGTGATGGACTAGCCGGGACCGGGGAGCTGTTTTTT	CASSDGLAGTGELFF
TRBV20-1	few	TRBD1	TRBJ1-2	TGCAGGCCTAAACAGGGGGATTTAGGTGGCTACACCTTC	CRPKQGDLGGYTF
TRBV12-3/TRBV12-4	many	TRBD1	TRBJ1-2	TGTGCCAGCAGCACGAGACAGGGGGCTCGGGGCTACACCTTC	CASSTRQGARGYTF
TRBV7-7	few	.	TRBJ2-2	TGTGCCAGCAGCTTAGGACCAGACATAAACACCGGGGAGCTGTTTTTT	CASSLGPDINTGELFF
TRBV12-3/TRBV12-4	.	TRBD1	TRBJ2-2	TGTGCCAGCAGGGGACAGAAAATAACCGGGGAGCTGTTTTTT	CASRGQKITGELFF
TRBV5-1	few	TRBD1	TRBJ2-3	TGCGCCAGCAGCTTACCGACAGGGCTAAGCACAGATACGCAGTATTTT	CASSLPTGLSTDTQYF
TRBV11-2	many	TRBD1	TRBJ2-3	TGTGCCAGCAGCTGGCGACAGGGATGGGATACGCAGTATTTT	CASSWRQGWDTQYF
TRBV14	.	TRBD2	TRBJ2-1	TGTGCCAGCAGCCCAGGTAATCTAGCGGGAGGATTGGAGCAGTTCTTC	CASSPGNLAGGLEQFF
TRBV7-9	few	.	TRBJ2-3	TGTGCCAGCAGCTTAGCGTACGGGACAGATACGCAGTATTTT	CASSLAYGTDTQYF
TRBV27	many	.	TRBJ2-5	TGTGCCAGCAGCCTGACTGGGTCCCAAGAGACCCAGTACTTC	CASSLTGSQETQYF
TRBV12-3/TRBV12-4	.	.	TRBJ1-2	TGTGCCAGCAGTTTAGGGGGGGAGTGGAACTATGGCTACACCTTC	CASSLGGEWNYGYTF
TRBV6-1	.	.	TRBJ1-5	TGTGCCAGCAGTGAAACGGGGGGGAGTCAGCCCCAGCATTTT	CASSETGGSQPQHF
TRBV5-5	many	.	TRBJ1-5	TGTGCCAGCAGCAGGGGTGGCCAGCCCCAGCATTTT	CASSRGGQPQHF
TRBV11-2	.	TRBD1	TRBJ2-1	TGTGCCAGCAGCTTAGGAAATGGTCAGGGGGTGGTGAATGAGCAGTTCTTC	CASSLGNGQGVVNEQFF
TRBV27	.	TRBD1	TRBJ2-7	TGTGCCAGCAGTTCCTCCTACAGGGGGGAGCAGTACTTC	CASSSSYRGEQYF
TRBV7-2	many	.	TRBJ2-5	TGTGCCAGCAGCGAAATGGTACTAGACGGGACCCAGTACTTC	CASSEMVLDGTQYF
TRBV7-8	.	TRBD2	TRBJ2-1	TGTGCCAGCAGCTCACTCGCCGGGACTATAGGTGAGCAGTTCTTC	CASSSLAGTIGEQFF
TRBV5-1	.	.	TRBJ2-5	TGCGCCAGCAGCTTGGACAGGGCTGAGGGGACCCAGTACTTC	CASSLDRAEGTQYF
TRBV2	few	.	TRBJ2-1	TGTGCCAGCAGTGATTGGGAGAGCTCCTACAATGAGCAGTTCTTC	CASSDWESSYNEQFF
TRBV25-1	few	TRBD1	TRBJ2-2	TGTGCCAGCAGTGTGCCCCCCGGGACAGTGAACACCGGGGAGCTGTTTTTT	CASSVPPGTVNTGELFF
TRBV5-1	many	.	TRBJ1-1	TGCGCCAGCAGCTTGGCAGACATGACTGAAGCTTTCTTT	CASSLADMTEAFF
TRBV20-1	.	TRBD2	TRBJ2-1	TGCAGTGCTAGAGGGGGGACTAGCGACTACAATGAGCAGTTCTTC	CSARGGTSDYNEQFF
TRBV27	.	.	TRBJ1-1	TGTGCCAGCAGTTTCAGTAAGGGGTTGACTGAAGCTTTCTTT	CASSFSKGLTEAFF
TRBV20-1	few	.	TRBJ2-3	TGCAGTGCAATCTACAGAGTCACAGATACGCAGTATTTT	CSAIYRVTDTQYF
TRBV25-1	few	.	TRBJ2-7	TGTGCCAGCAACGACGGGACCTACGAGCAGTACTTC	CASNDGTYEQYF
TRBV7-2	few	.	TRBJ2-3	TGTGCCAGCAGTATCGACACAGATACGCAGTATTTT	CASSIDTDTQYF
TRBV7-9	.	.	TRBJ1-2	TGTGCCAGCAGCTTAGCGCAGCTGGGAAGGGATGGCTACACCTTC	CASSLAQLGRDGYTF
TRBV5-4	.	TRBD1	TRBJ1-1	TGTGCCAGCAGCTTGGGACAGGGGGCAAACACTGAAGCTTTCTTT	CASSLGQGANTEAFF
TRBV29-1	many	.	TRBJ2-3	TGCAGCGTCCAAGAAGGAGGAGTCTACCCCACAGATACGCAGTATTTT	CSVQEGGVYPTDTQYF
TRBV5-1	many	.	TRBJ2-1	TGCGCCAGCAGCTTGGGGTCGGGGGCCAATGAGCAGTTCTTC	CASSLGSGANEQFF
TRBV3-1	few	TRBD1	TRBJ1-3	TGTGCCAGCAGCCAAGAACGGGACAGGATCTCTGGAAACACCATATATTTT	CASSQERDRISGNTIYF
TRBV5-1	many	.	TRBJ2-7	TGCGCCAGCAGCGCATCCGGGACATCAACCTACGAGCAGTACTTC	CASSASGTSTYEQYF
TRBV20-1	many	TRBD1	TRBJ1-2	TGCAGTGCTAGAGACCCCGGGACAGTTAACTATGGCTACACCTTC	CSARDPGTVNYGYTF
TRBV5-1	.	TRBD2	TRBJ2-3	TGCGCCAGCAGCTTGGGTCTAGCGGTTACCACAGATACGCAGTATTTT	CASSLGLAVTTDTQYF
TRBV5-6	many	.	TRBJ1-3	TGTGCCAGCAGCTTGCCACGGGACCTCTCTGGAAACACCATATATTTT	CASSLPRDLSGNTIYF
TRBV15	few	.	TRBJ2-1	TGTGCCACCAGCAGAGATATGGCCAGACGCAATGAGCAGTTCTTC	CATSRDMARRNEQFF
TRBV5-1	few	TRBD1	TRBJ2-3	TGCGCCAGCAGCGCGGGACAGGGGTCAGATACGCAGTATTTT	CASSAGQGSDTQYF
TRBV20-1	.	.	TRBJ2-7	TGCAGTTCCCCCCGGGACACGACCTACGAGCAGTACTTC	CSSPRDTTYEQYF
TRBV20-1	.	.	TRBJ2-3	TGCAGTGCCCGGGGTCGGACAGCAGATACGCAGTATTTT	CSARGRTADTQYF
TRBV30	.	.	TRBJ1-2	TGTGCCTGGAGTGTTGGAGAAGGGTCCGCCGGCGGCTACACCTTC	CAWSVGEGSAGGYTF
TRBV20-1	few	.	TRBJ1-5	TGCAGTGCTAGAGGGTTGGGAGGCCGGCAGCCCCAGCATTTT	CSARGLGGRQPQHF
TRBV3-1	.	.	TRBJ2-5	TGTGCCAGCAGCCAAGATACTAGCAGGGCACTGGGGACCCAGTACTTC	CASSQDTSRALGTQYF
TRBV10-3	many	.	TRBJ2-3	TGTGCCATCAGTGAGTTGGATACGCAGTATTTT	CAISELDTQYF
TRBV20-1	few	.	TRBJ2-6	TGCAGTGCGAGTACAGGGCTCTCTGGGGCCAACGTCCTGACTTTC	CSASTGLSGANVLTF
TRBV2	few	TRBD1	TRBJ2-5	TGTGCCAGCAGAGGAGACAGGGGACCAGAGACCCAGTACTTC	CASRGDRGPETQYF
TRBV5-1	few	.	TRBJ2-5	TGCGCCAGCAGCTTGGAAGGGGCGGAGGGAGAGACCCAGTACTTC	CASSLEGAEGETQYF
TRBV27	.	TRBD2	TRBJ2-7	TGTGCCAGCAGTGCACCCCGGGGACTAGCGGGAGTAGGAGAGCAGTACTTC	CASSAPRGLAGVGEQYF
TRBV7-9	few	.	TRBJ2-1	TGTGCCAGCACCTCTTCAAGGGGGAGGCCCGGAGGTGAGCAGTTCTTC	CASTSSRGRPGGEQFF